The 18 T cell receptor beta chains presented below share a single source sample, sequenced in a study of shared clonotypes between healthy human individuals. Repertoires were generated with immunoSEQ multiplex PCR, while TCRdb's copy carries only in-frame clones and drops some. The profile covers about 2.3 million clones, with roughly 92% appearing a single time and 0.37% taken by the ten largest. The sequencing input was naive CD4+ T cells from PBMCs. The subset here: CD45RA+ positively selected. The source is a young man in good health. Some clones in this sample may be carry-over from other donors' samples.

This chain connects TRBV11-3 to TRBJ2-3; D is perhaps TRBD1 (6 bases). V gave up 5 bases and J gave up 3 bases, with 9 bases separating them. The germline V gene has CDR1 SGHNT and CDR2 YENEEA. This CDR3 is built from 13 residues. The CDR3 region is CASSQRGTDTQYF. The CDR3 DNA reads TGTGCCAGCAGCCAGAGGGGGACAGATACGCAGTATTTT.

The V and J genes are TRBV15 and TRBJ2-7, with D perhaps matching TRBD2 (6 bases). This CDR3 contains 15 residues. Between the trimmed V and J ends, which lost 0 bases and 2 bases, there was a span of 11 bases. Germline V gene lookup returns CDR1 LNHNV and CDR2 YYDKDF (reference sequence). The CDR3 is CATSRDKGGTYEQYF. The CDR3 nucleotides read TGTGCCACCAGCAGAGATAAGGGAGGCACCTACGAGCAGTACTTC.

The genes are TRBV7-9 and TRBJ2-1; 8 bases fit TRBD2. The V gene's germline CDR1 is SEHNR and CDR2 FQNEAQ (reference sequence). The V segment lost 5 bases and the J segment 5 bases; nucleotides outside the gene matches: 14. This CDR3 has 17 residues. DNA of the CDR3: TGTGCCAGCAGCCCGCAGGGACGAGCGGGGGTAAACAATGAGCAGTTCTTC. This sequence encodes CASSPQGRAGVNNEQFF.

This chain connects TRBV28 to TRBJ2-7; D not certain. CDR3 length: 14 residues. Germline loops: CDR1 MDHEN, CDR2 SYDVKM. V lost 2 bases and J 2 bases, leaving 10 bases between the germline ends. The DNA for the CDR3 is TGTGCCAGCAGTTTAGCGGACGGCGCCTACGAGCAGTACTTC. Protein: CASSLADGAYEQYF.

This sequence joins TRBV7-3 and TRBJ2-5, with 7 bases identical to TRBD2. Trimming removed 3 bases from V and 5 bases from J; junction bases left unmatched: 9. The CDR3 runs 15 residues. Germline V gene data show CDR1 as SGHTA and CDR2 as FQGTGA. CDR3: CASSFGAGASETQYF. The CDR3 nucleotides are TGTGCCAGCAGCTTCGGGGCGGGAGCTTCGGAGACCCAGTACTTC.

The V and J genes are TRBV7-9 and TRBJ2-2, with 12 nucleotides matching TRBD2. The CDR3 covers 16 residues. The V segment lost 3 bases and the J segment 8 bases; nucleotides outside the gene matches: 7. The germline CDR1 and CDR2 sequences are SEHNR and FQNEAQ (reference sequence). DNA of the CDR3: TGTGCCAGCAGCTTCAGACTAGCGGGAGCGAAAGGGGAGCTGTTTTTT. This gives the protein CASSFRLAGAKGELFF.

The chain is built from TRBV5-1 and TRBJ2-7, with 12 bases identical to TRBD2. The CDR3 has 19 residues. J was trimmed by 5 bases and V by 0 bases; bases with no gene match: 15. Germline CDR1 and CDR2: SGHRS and YFSETQ. CDR3 residues: CASSLAGWVTSGSFDEQYF. CDR3 coding DNA: TGCGCCAGCAGCTTGGCCGGGTGGGTGACTAGCGGGAGTTTCGACGAGCAGTACTTC.

The CDR3 nucleotides are TGCGCCAGCAGCCCCGGGACTTACAACACCGGGGAGCTGTTTTTT. Residues: CASSPGTYNTGELFF. The rearrangement joins TRBV4-1 to TRBJ2-2; the D gene is possibly TRBD2 (6 bases). Germline V CDR1 and CDR2: MGHRA, YSYEKL. The ends were cut back, 4 bases at V and 2 bases at J, with 11 bases in the middle. This CDR3 has 15 residues.

The chain carries TRBV7-9 and TRBJ1-4; D gene unclear. The CDR3 sequence is 15 residues long. V was shortened by 1 base and J by 6 bases, with 12 bases between the two germline ends. Germline loops: CDR1 SEHNR, CDR2 FQNEAQ (reference sequence). The CDR3 sequence is CASSLGVGSHEKLFF. CDR3 sequence (DNA): TGTGCCAGCAGCTTAGGGGTGGGGAGCCATGAAAAACTGTTTTTT.

The V call is TRBV7-2, the J call TRBJ2-5; possible D gene TRBD1, 5 bases. The CDR3 has 15 amino acids. Germline V gives CDR1 SGHTA, CDR2 FQGNSA. Trimming shortened V by 4 bases and J by 7 bases, and 19 bases separated the two germline ends. CDR3 nucleotide sequence: TGTGCCAGCAGCTCTCAACTAAGGGGTTTCGGGACCCAGTACTTC. Translation gives CASSSQLRGFGTQYF.

This clone was detected a few times. Other nucleotide sequences from this sample produce the same CDR3. The rearrangement links TRBV5-1 to TRBJ2-7, with TRBD1 as a possible D gene (6 bases). CDR1 and CDR2 from the germline V gene are SGHRS and YFSETQ. The CDR3 is 14 residues long. The V and J ends lost 0 bases and 2 bases respectively, with 9 bases between them. The CDR3 DNA follows: TGCGCCAGCAGCTTGGAGGACAGAACCTACGAGCAGTACTTC. Protein product: CASSLEDRTYEQYF.

The V call is TRBV6-1, the J call TRBJ1-1, with D perhaps TRBD1 (6 bases). Deletions cut 5 bases from V and 8 bases from J, with 15 bases between. CDR1 is MNHNS and CDR2 is SASEGT in the germline V gene. The CDR3 is 13 residues long. In DNA, the CDR3 is TGTGCCAGCAGTCAACACCGGGACATAGAAGCTTTCTTT. The encoded protein is CASSQHRDIEAFF.

The chain combines TRBV19 with TRBJ1-2; D uncertain. CDR3 length: 12 amino acids. Trimming stripped 3 bases from V and 8 bases from J, with 10 bases between. Germline V lookup: CDR1 LNHDA, CDR2 SQIVND (reference sequence). The CDR3 protein is CASSIGVSGYTF. The CDR3 region has the DNA TGTGCCAGTAGTATCGGGGTCTCCGGCTACACCTTC.

The rearrangement links TRBV19 to TRBJ2-1; 8 bases are a match to TRBD1. The CDR3 loop spans 14 amino acids. Germline values: CDR1 LNHDA, CDR2 SQIVND (reference sequence). Trimming at V came to 4 bases and at J to 2 bases, leaving 1 base not matched to a gene. As DNA, the CDR3 is TGTGCCAGTAGTAAGGGACAGGCCTACAATGAGCAGTTCTTC. It specifies CASSKGQAYNEQFF.

This chain connects TRBV2 to TRBJ2-2, with D possibly TRBD1 on 5 matching bases. V was shortened by 7 bases and J by 0 bases, with 9 bases between the two germline ends. CDR1 is SNHLY and CDR2 is FYNNEI in the germline V gene. The CDR3 is made up of 14 amino acids. This CDR3 reads CASIRDSNTGELFF. As DNA, the CDR3 is TGTGCCAGCATCAGGGATTCGAACACCGGGGAGCTGTTTTTT.

The rearrangement links TRBV27 to TRBJ1-4; D might be TRBD1 (5 bases). Trimming removed 3 bases from V and 6 bases from J, with 14 bases in between. This CDR3 has 15 residues. The V gene's germline CDR1 is MNHEY and CDR2 SMNVEV (reference sequence). The CDR3 is CASSLSRGWDEKLFF. The CDR3 nucleotides read TGTGCCAGCAGTTTGTCACGGGGGTGGGATGAAAAACTGTTTTTT.

Remarks on this clone: The sample carries other DNA sequences with the same CDR3. This rearrangement joins TRBV9 to TRBJ2-5, with TRBD1 matching over 8 bases. Germline V gene data show CDR1 as SGDLS and CDR2 as YYNGEE. The ends lost 0 bases at V and 1 base at J; junction bases unmatched: 2. CDR3 length: 15 residues. The CDR3, as DNA: TGTGCCAGCAGCGTAGGGACAGGGCCCCAAGAGACCCAGTACTTC. This encodes CASSVGTGPQETQYF.

This chain connects TRBV4-2 to TRBJ2-1; TRBD1 or TRBD2 may be the D gene (5 bases each). V was trimmed by 2 bases and J by 8 bases, leaving 28 bases between them. Germline-derived CDR1 and CDR2 are LGHNA and YNFKEQ. The CDR3 has 19 amino acids. The CDR3 DNA is TGTGCCAGCAGCCAACCGACTCTTAAACCAGGGAGTTGGGGAGATGAGCAGTTCTTC. Its protein product is CASSQPTLKPGSWGDEQFF.